Below, 18 T cell receptor beta chains from the same sample are listed, as sequenced in a study of cytomegalovirus exposure and HLA in healthy donors. The PCR made use of 60 Vbeta and 13 Jbeta primers. TCRdb's copy holds only in-frame clones and misses some; the assay was immunoSEQ multiplex PCR. The data show 95,000 to 120,000 clones, over 65% seen once. What was sequenced was PBMCs. These receptors were taken from a woman under 40 in good health and CMV-seropositive.

The chain carries TRBV5-6 and TRBJ2-7, with TRBD1 as a possible D gene (6 bases). Germline V gene data show CDR1 as SGHDT and CDR2 as YYEEEE. V was pared by 0 bases and J by 3 bases, with 7 bases between. The CDR3 length is 13 residues. The CDR3 protein is CASSLGGGYEQYF. The CDR3 DNA reads as TGTGCCAGCAGCTTGGGAGGGGGCTACGAGCAGTACTTC.

The CDR3 sequence: CASSPPRQGPSEKLFF. CDR3 DNA sequence: TGTGCCAGCTCACCACCGAGACAGGGCCCTAGCGAAAAACTGTTTTTT. V gene TRBV18 combines with J gene TRBJ1-4; 7 nucleotides align to TRBD1. The CDR3 length is 16 residues. From germline, CDR1 is KGHSH and CDR2 LQKENI. V shed 0 bases and J 8 bases; nucleotides not matched to a gene: 9.

J is TRBJ1-1 and V is TRBV29-1, with D hard to call. The CDR3 is 13 residues long. The V gene's germline CDR1 is SQVTM and CDR2 ANQGSEA. V was cut by 4 bases and J by 0 bases, with 9 bases left in between. The CDR3 DNA reads as TGCAGCGTTGCGATACAGTTGAACACTGAAGCTTTCTTT. Amino acid sequence: CSVAIQLNTEAFF.

The chain carries TRBV10-1 and TRBJ2-7; TRBD1 agrees at 8 bases. CDR3 length: 12 residues. V lost 8 bases to trimming and J lost 5 bases; unmatched junction nucleotides: 5. Germline V gene data show CDR1 as WNHNN and CDR2 as SYGVQD (reference sequence). CDR3 loop: CASRSRGHEQYF. For the CDR3, the DNA is TGCGCCAGCCGTAGCAGGGGGCACGAGCAGTACTTC.

The chain recombines TRBV11-1 with TRBJ2-1; D is unclear. Germline V gene lookup returns CDR1 SGHAT and CDR2 FQDESV (reference sequence). This CDR3 has 13 amino acids. V lost 2 bases, J lost 5 bases, and 7 bases lay in between. The CDR3 protein is CASSLSYNNEQFF. The CDR3 coding sequence is TGTGCCAGCAGCTTAAGCTATAACAATGAGCAGTTCTTC.

This clone was counted only a few times. V and J are TRBV10-3 and TRBJ2-5, with TRBD2 matching 13 bases. Germline V CDR1 and CDR2: ENHRY, SYGVKD. Trimming cost V 8 bases and J 3 bases; bases outside gene matches: 6. The CDR3 contains 15 residues. The CDR3 DNA reads as TGTGCCATCGCACTAGCGGGGGGGAGGGAAGAGACCCAGTACTTC. Residues: CAIALAGGREETQYF.

This clone was observed a single time. The CDR3 spells CASSPNQPQHF. The CDR3 DNA reads as TGTGCCAGCAGCCCGAATCAGCCCCAGCATTTT. This chain links TRBV27 with TRBJ1-5; the D is unclear. Per germline, CDR1 MNHEY and CDR2 SMNVEV (reference sequence). This CDR3 has 11 amino acids. The V gene lost 6 bases and the J gene lost 4 bases, with 4 bases spanning the gap.

Notes on this clone: One end of the junction fails to match germline, which may point to a read error. The J gene is TRBJ1-4, the V gene TRBV5-1; D is perhaps TRBD1 (5 bases). This CDR3 comprises 15 residues. CDR1 and CDR2 from the germline V gene are SGHRS and YFSETQ. CDR3 amino acids: CAGSSGDRQHEKLFF. The CDR3 coding sequence is TGCGCCGGCAGCTCGGGCGACAGACAGCACGAAAAACTGTTTTTT.

V is TRBV29-1 and J is TRBJ1-2; D possibly corresponds to TRBD1 (5 bases). The CDR3 has 12 amino acids. Germline CDR1 reads SQVTM; CDR2 reads ANQGSEA. The ends were cut back, 6 bases at V and 7 bases at J, with 15 bases in the middle. The CDR3, as DNA: TGCAGCGTGGGTGCAGGGTCGGGTGGCTACACCTTC. It is translated as CSVGAGSGGYTF.

The chain links TRBV28 to TRBJ2-7; 7 nucleotides align to TRBD1. The junction had 13 bases not matched to a gene; V was cut back by 4 bases and J by 1 base. The CDR3 consists of 17 residues. CDR1 is MDHEN, CDR2 SYDVKM, per germline. In DNA form, the CDR3 reads TGTGCCAGCAGTTCACCGTTGGGGACAGACAAATCCTACGAGCAGTACTTC. Encoded protein: CASSSPLGTDKSYEQYF.

This chain joins TRBV9 and TRBJ1-4, with D tentatively TRBD1 (5 bases). Germline V gene lookup returns CDR1 SGDLS and CDR2 YYNGEE. The germline V and J ends were trimmed by 0 bases and 5 bases, with 17 bases remaining between them. The CDR3 length is 17 residues. The chain's CDR3 is CASSVETSGGANEKLFF. The CDR3 DNA is TGTGCCAGCAGCGTAGAGACGTCCGGGGGTGCCAATGAAAAACTGTTTTTT.

The chain carries TRBV7-9 and TRBJ1-2; TRBD1 agrees at 7 bases. Germline loops: CDR1 SEHNR, CDR2 FQNEAQ (reference sequence). The CDR3 covers 14 residues. Germline trimming cut 1 base from V and 4 bases from J; bases unmatched to any gene: 3. Here the CDR3 reads CASSLVGQIYGYTF. The CDR3, as DNA: TGTGCCAGCAGCTTAGTGGGACAGATCTATGGCTACACCTTC. The whole variable domain, filled in from reference TRBV7-9 and TRBJ1-2, reads DTGVSQNPRHKITKRGQNVTFRCDPISEHNRLYWYRQTLGQGPEFLTYFQNEAQLEKSRLLSDRFSAERPKGSFSTLEIQRTEQGDSAMYLCASSLVGQIYGYTFGSGTRLTVV.

The rearrangement joins TRBV5-1 to TRBJ2-3; 10 nucleotides align to TRBD2. J lost 0 bases, V lost 4 bases, and 5 bases had no gene match. Germline CDR1 is SGHRS and CDR2 is YFSETQ. The CDR3 is 16 residues long. The CDR3 loop reads CASSPGTSESTDTQYF. As DNA, the CDR3 is TGCGCCAGCAGCCCCGGGACTAGCGAGAGCACAGATACGCAGTATTTT.

The V call is TRBV10-3, the J call TRBJ2-1; TRBD2 agrees at 7 bases. The CDR3 runs 13 residues. V gave up 4 bases and J gave up 8 bases; unmatched junction bases: 5. The germline V gene encodes CDR1 ENHRY and CDR2 SYGVKD. CDR3: CAISAASGYEQFF. The DNA for the CDR3 is TGTGCCATCAGTGCTGCTAGCGGCTATGAGCAGTTCTTC.

V and J are TRBV9 and TRBJ2-1, with 12 bases lining up with TRBD2. Germline V gene sequence: CDR1 SGDLS, CDR2 YYNGEE. The CDR3 is made up of 19 amino acids. V shed 3 bases and J 3 bases; nucleotides not matched to a gene: 13. The CDR3 coding sequence is TGTGCCAGCAGCGGCGGATCGGGACTAGCGGGCATGGTCTACAATGAGCAGTTCTTC. Protein product: CASSGGSGLAGMVYNEQFF. Using reference TRBV9 and TRBJ2-1 for the parts outside the CDR3, the full variable domain is DSGVTQTPKHLITATGQRVTLRCSPRSGDLSVYWYQQSLDQGLQFLIQYYNGEERAKGNILERFSAQQFPDLHSELNLSSLELGDSALYFCASSGGSGLAGMVYNEQFFGPGTRLTVL.

The chain combines TRBV6-5 with TRBJ1-1; D gene ambiguous. The ends were cut back, 6 bases at V and 7 bases at J, with 15 bases in the middle. The CDR3 sequence is 13 residues long. Germline CDR1 reads MNHEY; CDR2 reads SVGAGI. The CDR3 spells CASSLPPSNEAFF. In DNA form, the CDR3 reads TGTGCCAGCAGCCTACCCCCGTCTAATGAAGCTTTCTTT.

The V call is TRBV7-2, the J call TRBJ2-7; tentatively, D is TRBD2 (5 bases). Germline CDR1 is SGHTA and CDR2 is FQGNSA. CDR3 size: 15 residues. Between the trimmed V and J ends, which lost 2 bases and 4 bases, there was a span of 15 bases. CDR3 sequence: CASSLTRLNPYEQYF. The CDR3 DNA sequence: TGTGCCAGCAGCTTAACTAGGCTGAACCCTTACGAGCAGTACTTC.

This clone has more than one count but fewer than ten. The chain is built from TRBV7-8 and TRBJ2-7; D might be TRBD1 (6 bases). Per germline, CDR1 SGHVS and CDR2 FQNEAQ. The CDR3 runs to 17 residues. V dropped 1 base and J dropped 2 bases, with 18 bases sitting between them. CDR3 DNA: TGTGCCAGCAGCTTAGATTACGGTCAGGGGCTGACCTACGAGCAGTACTTC. Translation gives CASSLDYGQGLTYEQYF.